The clone carrying this T cell receptor (beta chain) was counted many times. Its antigen remains unidentified. Exclusion criteria comprised uncontrolled infection, other autoimmune disease, pregnancy or lactation. 9 to 10 ml fresh peripheral blood yielded the PBMCs. Regions amplified from RNA transcripts were the TCR beta CDR3 regions. First-round RT-PCR with HTBI primers amplified the TCR CDR3 region. TCRdb called the multiplex PCR reads again in MiXCR, with one record for every CDR3 protein. The sample contains hundreds of thousands of distinct CDR3 sequences, 38% of which appear only once. This sample stems from a study of T cells in Graves' hyperthyroidism and ophthalmopathy. Study findings and constraints: The model's output predicted ophthalmopathy at a median of about 6.5 months prior to onset.

Source material: blood. This clonotype was obtained from a man younger than 35 with Graves' hyperthyroidism.

The CDR3 nucleotides read TGCGCCAGCGGATCGGGGCCGGAGGTTGAAGCTTTCTTT. Translating it yields CASGSGPEVEAFF. This chain uses TRBV5-1 with TRBJ1-1; a possible D gene is TRBD1 (5 bases). The V gene's germline CDR1 is SGHRS and CDR2 YFSETQ. Trimming took off 7 bases at V and 7 bases at J, with 17 bases between the two ends. This CDR3 spans 13 amino acids.